This section outlines one TCR beta chain sequence together with its context. Antigen: not known. Trimming cost V 7 bases and J 5 bases, with 20 bases left between them. Germline CDR1 reads MNHEY; CDR2 reads SMNVEV (reference sequence). There are 16 residues in the CDR3. Building the TCR beta libraries relied on iRepertoire HTBI primers, and CDR3 regions underwent Arm-PCR. TCRdb fed the multiplex PCR reads into MiXCR, producing one record per CDR3 protein. The sample contains about 460,000 distinct CDR3 sequences, approximately 22% of which appear only once. The data belong to a study of regulatory T cells in long-lasting Graves disease. Study conclusions and caveats: Persistent Graves' patients showed a TCR diversity that was lower than that of newly diagnosed ones.

Described time point: persistent/refractory GD, antithyroid drugs over 5 years with positive TRAb. Extracted RNA from PBMCs served as the source of the TCR library. A roughly 9-milliliter sample of peripheral blood was drawn into EDTA tubes. This sequence was found in a female donor with Graves disease. The specimen comprised peripheral blood mononuclear cells (PBMCs), sampled when the disease was refractory, from a patient treated with antithyroid drugs. The genes are TRBV27 and TRBJ1-4; D not resolved. The chain's CDR3 is CASTTYTIGSNEKLFF. CDR3 sequence (DNA): TGTGCCAGCACCACCTATACTATTGGGTCAAATGAAAAACTGTTTTTT.